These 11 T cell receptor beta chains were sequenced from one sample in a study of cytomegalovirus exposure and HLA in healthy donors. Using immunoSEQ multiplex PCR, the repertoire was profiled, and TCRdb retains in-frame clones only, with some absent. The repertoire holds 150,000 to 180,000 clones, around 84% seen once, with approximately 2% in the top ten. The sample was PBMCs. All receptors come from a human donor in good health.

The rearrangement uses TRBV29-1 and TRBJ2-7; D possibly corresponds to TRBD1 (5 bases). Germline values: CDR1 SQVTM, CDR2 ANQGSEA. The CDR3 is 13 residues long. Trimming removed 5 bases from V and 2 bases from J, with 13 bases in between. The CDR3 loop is CSVSQGWTYEQYF. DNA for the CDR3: TGCAGCGTTTCGCAGGGATGGACCTACGAGCAGTACTTC.

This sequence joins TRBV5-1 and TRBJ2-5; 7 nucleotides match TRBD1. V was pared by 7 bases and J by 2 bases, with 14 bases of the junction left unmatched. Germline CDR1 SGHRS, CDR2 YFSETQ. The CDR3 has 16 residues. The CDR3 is CASCKVPGQRQETQYF. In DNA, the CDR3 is TGCGCCAGCTGCAAGGTCCCGGGACAGAGACAAGAGACCCAGTACTTC.

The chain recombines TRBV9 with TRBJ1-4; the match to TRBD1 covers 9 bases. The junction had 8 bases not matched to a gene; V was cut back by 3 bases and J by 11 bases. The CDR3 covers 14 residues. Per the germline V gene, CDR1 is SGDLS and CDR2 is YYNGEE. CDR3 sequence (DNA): TGTGCCAGCAGCGAGAGGACAGGGGAAGGGAAACTGTTTTTT. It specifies CASSERTGEGKLFF.

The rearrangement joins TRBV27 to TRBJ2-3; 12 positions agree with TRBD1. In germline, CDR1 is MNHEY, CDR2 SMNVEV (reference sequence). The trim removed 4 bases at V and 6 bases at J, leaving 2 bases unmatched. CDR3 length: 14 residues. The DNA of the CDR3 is TGTGCCAGCAGTTGGGGGACAGGGGGCGATACGCAGTATTTT. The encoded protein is CASSWGTGGDTQYF.

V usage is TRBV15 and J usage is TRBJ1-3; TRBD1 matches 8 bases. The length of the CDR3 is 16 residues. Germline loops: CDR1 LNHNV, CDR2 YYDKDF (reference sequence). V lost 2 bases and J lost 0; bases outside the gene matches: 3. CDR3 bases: TGTGCCACCAGCAGAAGTGACAGGGGCTCTGGAAACACCATATATTTT. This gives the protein CATSRSDRGSGNTIYF.

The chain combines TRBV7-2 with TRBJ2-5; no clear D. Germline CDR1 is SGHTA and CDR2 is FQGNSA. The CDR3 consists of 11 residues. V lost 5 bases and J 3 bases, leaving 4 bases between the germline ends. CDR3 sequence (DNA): TGTGCCAGCAGCCCAAAAGAGACCCAGTACTTC. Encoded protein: CASSPKETQYF.

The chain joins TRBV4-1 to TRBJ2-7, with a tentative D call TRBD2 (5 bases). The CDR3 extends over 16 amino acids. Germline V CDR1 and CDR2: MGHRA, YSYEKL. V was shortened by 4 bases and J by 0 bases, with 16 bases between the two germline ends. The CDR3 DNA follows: TGCGCCAGCAGCCTCGAGCCCAGCGGAGTCTCCTACGAGCAGTACTTC. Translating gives CASSLEPSGVSYEQYF.

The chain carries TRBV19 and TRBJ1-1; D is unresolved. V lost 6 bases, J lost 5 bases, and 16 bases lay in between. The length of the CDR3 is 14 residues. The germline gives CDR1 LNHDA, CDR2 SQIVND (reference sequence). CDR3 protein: CASSFFRTGTEAFF. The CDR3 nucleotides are TGTGCCAGTAGCTTCTTTCGAACGGGGACTGAAGCTTTCTTT.

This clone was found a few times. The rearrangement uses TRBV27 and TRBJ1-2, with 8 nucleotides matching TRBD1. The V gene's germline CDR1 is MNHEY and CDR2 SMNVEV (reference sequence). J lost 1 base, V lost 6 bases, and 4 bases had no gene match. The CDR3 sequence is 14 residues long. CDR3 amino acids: CASRGQGYNYGYTF. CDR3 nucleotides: TGTGCCAGCAGAGGACAGGGCTATAACTATGGCTACACCTTC.

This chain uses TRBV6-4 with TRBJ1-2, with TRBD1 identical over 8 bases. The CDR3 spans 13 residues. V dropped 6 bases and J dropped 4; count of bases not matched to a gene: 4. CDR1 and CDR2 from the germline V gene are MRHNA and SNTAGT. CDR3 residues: CASSTGTGYGYTF. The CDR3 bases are TGTGCCAGCAGCACCGGGACAGGCTATGGCTACACCTTC.

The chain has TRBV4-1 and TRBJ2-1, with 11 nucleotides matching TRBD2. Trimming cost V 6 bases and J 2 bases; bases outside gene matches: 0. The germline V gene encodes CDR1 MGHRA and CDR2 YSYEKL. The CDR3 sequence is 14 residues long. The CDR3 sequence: CASRTSGTYNEQFF. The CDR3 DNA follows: TGCGCCAGCAGGACTAGCGGGACCTACAATGAGCAGTTCTTC.